One T cell receptor beta chain is described in this entry. What it binds is not known. The entry originates in a study of T cell responses to AZD1222 COVID-19 vaccine. Overall study: Second-dose intervals of approximately 4 or approximately 12 weeks were pooled.

Overall study findings and caveats: Seropositive status at baseline applied to only 6 or 7 AZD1222 recipients.

Libraries were prepared by immunoSEQ multiplex PCR; TCRdb keeps only in-frame clonotypes and omits some of them. The table lists roughly 110,000 clones, 85% to 90% of them singletons, with about 4.8% in the top ten. This clonotype originated in an adult in good health. Sequencing used peripheral blood, obtained on day 0 of AZD1222 vaccination.

CDR3 sequence (DNA): TGTGCCAGCAGCCAAGGAGGGGCGCGGGAGCAGTACTTC. It translates to CASSQGGAREQYF. This chain joins TRBV3-1 (or the pseudogene TRBV3-2) and TRBJ2-7; D may be TRBD1 or TRBD2 (5 bases each). Trimming removed 1 base from V and 7 bases from J, with 11 bases in between. This CDR3 has 13 residues. CDR1 and CDR2 (germline): LGHDT, YNNKEL (reference sequence).